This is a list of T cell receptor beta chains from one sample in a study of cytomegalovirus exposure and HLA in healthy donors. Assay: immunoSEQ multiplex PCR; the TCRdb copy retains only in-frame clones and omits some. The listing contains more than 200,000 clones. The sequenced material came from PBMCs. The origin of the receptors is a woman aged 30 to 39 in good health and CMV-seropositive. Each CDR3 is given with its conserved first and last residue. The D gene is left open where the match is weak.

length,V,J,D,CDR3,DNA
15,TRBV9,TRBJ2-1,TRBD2,CASSATSGRINEQFF,TGTGCCAGCAGCGCGACTAGCGGGAGAATCAATGAGCAGTTCTTC
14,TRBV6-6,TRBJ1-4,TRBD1,CASSSGGAGEKLFF,TGTGCCAGCAGTTCAGGGGGCGCGGGGGAAAAACTGTTTTTT
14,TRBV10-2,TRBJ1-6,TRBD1,CASHPDRVNSPLHF,TGCGCCAGCCACCCGGACAGGGTCAATTCACCCCTCCACTTT
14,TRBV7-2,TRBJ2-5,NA,CASSQGGTRETQYF,TGTGCCAGCAGTCAGGGAGGGACAAGAGAGACCCAGTACTTC
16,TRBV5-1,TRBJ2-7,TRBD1,CASSLVRDRENYEQYF,TGCGCCAGCAGCTTGGTCCGGGACAGGGAGAACTACGAGCAGTACTTC
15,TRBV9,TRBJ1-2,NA,CASSVATGPRIGYTF,TGTGCCAGCAGCGTAGCTACAGGCCCGCGGATAGGCTACACCTTC
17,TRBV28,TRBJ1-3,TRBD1,CASSSRGQDDSGNTIYF,TGTGCCAGCAGTTCGAGGGGACAGGACGACTCTGGAAACACCATATATTTT
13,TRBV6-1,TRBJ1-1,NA,CASNIQGNTEAFF,TGTGCCAGCAATATACAGGGGAACACTGAAGCTTTCTTT
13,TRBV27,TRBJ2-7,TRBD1,CASSLDRDDEQYF,TGTGCCAGCAGTTTGGACAGGGACGACGAGCAGTACTTC
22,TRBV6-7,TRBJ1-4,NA,CASSYRTGRAPKGAGTNEKLFF,TGTGCCAGCAGTTACAGAACAGGGAGAGCGCCTAAAGGGGCAGGAACTAATGAAAAACTGTTTTTT
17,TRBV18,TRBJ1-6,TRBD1,CASSGRDRGLRNSPLHF,TGTGCCAGCTCAGGGCGGGACAGGGGGCTTCGAAATTCACCCCTCCACTTT
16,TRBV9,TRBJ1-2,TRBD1,CASSVVPDRAHYGYTF,TGTGCCAGCAGCGTAGTCCCGGACAGGGCCCACTATGGCTACACCTTC
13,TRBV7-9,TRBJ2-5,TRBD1,CASSTGAAETQYF,TGTGCCAGCTCAACAGGGGCCGCGGAGACCCAGTACTTC
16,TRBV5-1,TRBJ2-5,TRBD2,CASSAVAGGRAETQYF,TGCGCCAGCAGTGCTGTAGCGGGAGGTAGGGCAGAGACCCAGTACTTC
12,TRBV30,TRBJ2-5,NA,CAWIQGTETQYF,TGTGCCTGGATACAGGGAACGGAGACCCAGTACTTC
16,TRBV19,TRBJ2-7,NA,CASSIVPGVVVYEQYF,TGTGCCAGTAGTATAGTGCCAGGGGTCGTGGTCTACGAGCAGTACTTC
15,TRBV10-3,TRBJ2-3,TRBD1,CAISGQGAGADTQYF,TGTGCCATCAGTGGACAGGGGGCTGGAGCAGATACGCAGTATTTT
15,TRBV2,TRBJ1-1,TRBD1,CASSGQGAGNTEAFF,TGTGCCAGCAGTGGACAGGGGGCAGGGAACACTGAAGCTTTCTTT
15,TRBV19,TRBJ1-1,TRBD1,CASIPDRGLVTEAFF,TGTGCCAGTATTCCGGACAGGGGTCTGGTCACTGAAGCTTTCTTT
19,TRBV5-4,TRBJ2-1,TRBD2,CASSLGWGGTSGSYNEQFF,TGTGCCAGCAGCTTGGGGTGGGGAGGGACTAGCGGCTCCTACAATGAGCAGTTCTTC
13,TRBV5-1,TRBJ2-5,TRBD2,CASSFGGGETQYF,TGCGCCAGCAGCTTCGGCGGGGGGGAGACCCAGTACTTC
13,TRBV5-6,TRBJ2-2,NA,CASSLNVAGELFF,TGTGCCAGCAGCTTGAATGTCGCCGGGGAGCTGTTTTTT
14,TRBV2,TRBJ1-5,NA,CASSEYQGNQPQHF,TGTGCCAGCAGTGAGTACCAGGGGAACCAGCCCCAGCATTTT
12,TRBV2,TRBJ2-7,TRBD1,CASREQGYEQYF,TGTGCCAGCAGAGAACAGGGGTACGAGCAGTACTTC
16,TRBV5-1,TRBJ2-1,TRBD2,CASSATSGSHGNEQFF,TGCGCCAGCAGCGCGACTAGCGGGAGCCACGGCAATGAGCAGTTCTTC
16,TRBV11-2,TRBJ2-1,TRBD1,CASSFNRDRPYNEQFF,TGTGCCAGCAGCTTTAACCGGGACAGGCCTTACAATGAGCAGTTCTTC
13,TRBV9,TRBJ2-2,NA,CASTVGGTGELFF,TGTGCCAGCACCGTCGGGGGCACCGGGGAGCTGTTTTTT
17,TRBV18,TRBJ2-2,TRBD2,CASSPRTSGTNTGELFF,TGTGCCAGCTCACCCCGGACTAGCGGAACGAACACCGGGGAGCTGTTTTTT
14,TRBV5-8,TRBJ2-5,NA,CASSQGTGTETQYF,TGTGCCAGCAGTCAGGGGACCGGTACGGAGACCCAGTACTTC